The 22 T cell receptor beta chains reported below all come from one sample, sequenced in a study of human T cells and chemical hapten exposure. Time point described: patch test 1, 2 weeks after DPC sensitization. Documented treatment: therapeutic diphenylcyclopropenone sensitization with weekly scalp DPC. TCRdb reanalysed the RACE reads using MiXCR and keeps one entry per CDR3 protein. The sample gives some 380,000 distinct CDR3 sequences, approximately 5% of which show up once; under 3% is in the top ten. The sample was whole blood, taken in connection with sensitization to the hapten diphenylcyclopropenone (DPC). Source of these receptors: a woman in her fifties or sixties with alopecia areata. Some clones in this sample may be carry-over from other donors' samples.

The chain links TRBV2 to TRBJ2-1; 11 bases line up with TRBD2. Germline lookup yields CDR1 SNHLY and CDR2 FYNNEI. The CDR3 runs to 15 residues. V gave up 4 bases and J gave up 8 bases; unmatched junction bases: 7. The CDR3 loop reads CASSVSGGASDEQFF. Written as DNA, the CDR3 is TGTGCCAGCAGTGTTAGCGGGGGGGCCAGCGATGAGCAGTTCTTC.

This clonotype was counted many times. The chain has TRBV15 and TRBJ2-7; unclear D gene. Between the trimmed V and J ends, which lost 3 bases and 0 bases, there was a span of 6 bases. This CDR3 has 13 residues. The germline gives CDR1 LNHNV, CDR2 YYDKDF (reference sequence). The CDR3 here is CATSRTDSYEQYF. Written as DNA, the CDR3 is TGTGCCACCAGCAGGACGGACTCCTACGAGCAGTACTTC.

The sample holds a few counts of this clonotype. The chain carries TRBV18 and TRBJ2-3; the D is unclear. Trimming took off 0 bases at V and 4 bases at J, with 20 bases between the two ends. Germline-derived CDR1 and CDR2 are KGHSH and LQKENI. The CDR3 consists of 18 residues. This chain's CDR3 is CASSPPNVRAVGSDTQYF. The DNA for the CDR3 is TGTGCCAGCTCACCACCCAACGTACGGGCGGTGGGGTCAGATACGCAGTATTTT. The whole variable domain, filled in from reference TRBV18 and TRBJ2-3, reads NAGVMQNPRHLVRRRGQEARLRCSPMKGHSHVYWYRQLPEEGLKFMVYLQKENIIDESGMPKERFSAEFPKEGPSILRIQQVVRGDSAAYFCASSPPNVRAVGSDTQYFGPGTRLTVL.

This clonotype was recorded many times. This sequence joins TRBV12-3 or TRBV12-4 and TRBJ2-7; D possibly uses TRBD1 or TRBD2 (5 bases each). Trimming took 8 bases from V and 8 from J, leaving 22 bases between them. This CDR3 contains 14 residues. The CDR3 DNA is TGTGCCAGCCATTTTGGCCAGGGACCTACGCAGCAGTACTTC. As protein: CASHFGQGPTQQYF.

This clonotype has ten or more counts. The chain combines TRBV29-1 with TRBJ2-1, with TRBD2 identical over 7 bases. From germline, CDR1 is SQVTM and CDR2 ANQGSEA. V shed 2 bases and J 4 bases; nucleotides not matched to a gene: 5. The CDR3 is 14 amino acids. CDR3 in DNA: TGCAGCGTTGAAAGGCGCGGGGGTTACAATGAGCAGTTCTTC. Protein: CSVERRGGYNEQFF.

This chain connects TRBV7-9 to TRBJ1-1; D gene uncertain. In germline, CDR1 is SEHNR, CDR2 FQNEAQ (reference sequence). V was cut by 5 bases and J by 7 bases, with 8 bases left in between. This CDR3 contains 11 residues. The CDR3 bases are TGTGCCAGCAGCCCCTACGATGAAGCTTTCTTT. Translated: CASSPYDEAFF.

This clonotype occurred a few times. The rearrangement joins TRBV11-3 to TRBJ2-5; 10 nucleotides match TRBD1. Losses at the gene ends were 8 bases for V and 4 bases for J; bases not matched to a gene: 4. CDR1 is SGHNT and CDR2 is YENEEA in the germline V gene. This CDR3 has 13 amino acids. The CDR3 reads CASGDRGRETQYF. The CDR3 bases are TGTGCCAGCGGGGACAGGGGCCGAGAGACCCAGTACTTC.

This clonotype was observed many times. The J gene is TRBJ1-2, the V gene TRBV7-2; 8 bases match TRBD1. The germline V gene has CDR1 SGHTA and CDR2 FQGNSA. The CDR3 has 15 amino acids. V lost 1 base and J lost 8; bases outside the gene matches: 9. Here the CDR3 reads CASSLEGTGTRGYTF. The CDR3 DNA reads as TGTGCCAGCAGCTTAGAAGGGACAGGAACTCGGGGCTACACCTTC. Full variable domain (rest looked up from reference TRBV7-2 and TRBJ1-2): GAGVSQSPSNKVTEKGKDVELRCDPISGHTALYWYRQSLGQGLEFLIYFQGNSAPDKSGLPSDRFSAERTGGSVSTLTIQRTQQEDSAVYLCASSLEGTGTRGYTFGSGTRLTVV.

This clonotype was detected only a few times. V is TRBV20-1 and J is TRBJ2-3; TRBD1 matches at 8 bases. The CDR3 extends over 15 amino acids. Germline CDR1 DFQATT, CDR2 SNEGSKA (reference sequence). V shed 1 base and J 3 bases; nucleotides not matched to a gene: 6. This CDR3 is CSARGGTGETDTQYF. CDR3 nucleotides: TGCAGTGCTAGAGGGGGGACAGGCGAAACAGATACGCAGTATTTT.

The sample holds a few counts of this clonotype. The V gene is TRBV20-1, the J gene TRBJ2-1; 13 bases are shared with TRBD2. Germline V CDR1 and CDR2: DFQATT, SNEGSKA (reference sequence). V gave up 6 bases and J gave up 7 bases; unmatched junction bases: 6. The CDR3 has 14 amino acids. The chain's CDR3 is CSAPGLAGLNEQFF. CDR3 in DNA: TGCAGTGCCCCGGGACTAGCGGGACTAAATGAGCAGTTCTTC.

This clonotype showed up just a few times. V usage is TRBV7-6 and J usage is TRBJ2-3; 8 nucleotides agree with TRBD2. With V trimmed by 5 bases and J by 3 bases, 10 bases remained unmatched. Germline CDR1 and CDR2: SGHVS and FNYEAQ. This CDR3 region has 16 residues. CDR3 loop: CASSPIGAGGTDTQYF. In DNA, the CDR3 is TGTGCCAGCAGCCCCATTGGTGCGGGAGGAACAGATACGCAGTATTTT.

Only a few counts were recorded for this clonotype. This chain links TRBV12-3 or TRBV12-4 with TRBJ1-5; 8 bases map to TRBD1. Losses at the gene ends were 3 bases for V and 5 bases for J; bases not matched to a gene: 6. This CDR3 region has 15 residues. The CDR3 loop is CASSFGQGGYQPQHF. Written as DNA, the CDR3 is TGTGCCAGCAGTTTCGGACAGGGAGGGTATCAGCCCCAGCATTTT.

Only a few counts were recorded for this clonotype. The rearrangement uses TRBV6-2 or TRBV6-3 and TRBJ1-5, with D hard to call. CDR1 is MNHEY, CDR2 SVGEGT, per germline. This CDR3 region has 15 residues. V shed 7 bases and J shed 0 bases, with 13 bases lying between them. CDR3 coding DNA: TGTGCCAGCATAAGGGAAGCGGATAGCAATCAGCCCCAGCATTTT. Its translation is CASIREADSNQPQHF.

There are a few counts of this clonotype. This chain links TRBV7-2 with TRBJ2-5, with 12 bases identical to TRBD2. With V trimmed by 3 bases and J by 5 bases, 4 bases remained unmatched. From germline, CDR1 is SGHTA and CDR2 FQGNSA. The CDR3 consists of 15 residues. This CDR3 reads CASSFLAGGGETQYF. DNA for the CDR3: TGTGCCAGCAGCTTCCTAGCGGGAGGGGGGGAGACCCAGTACTTC.

Many counts were recorded for this clonotype. V gene TRBV7-6 combines with J gene TRBJ2-3; maybe TRBD2 (6 bases). Germline V CDR1 and CDR2: SGHVS, FNYEAQ. The CDR3 loop spans 16 amino acids. V was cut by 5 bases and J by 2 bases, with 17 bases left in between. CDR3 protein: CASSGKGLENTDTQYF. The CDR3 DNA follows: TGTGCCAGCAGCGGGAAGGGACTTGAGAACACAGATACGCAGTATTTT.

The sample holds many counts of this clonotype. The chain uses TRBV4-1 and TRBJ1-2; D is unclear. Deletions cut 0 bases from V and 5 bases from J, with 10 bases between. The CDR3 has 14 residues. CDR1 and CDR2 (germline): MGHRA, YSYEKL. CDR3 amino acids: CASSQDGGLYGYTF. DNA of the CDR3: TGCGCCAGCAGCCAAGATGGCGGGTTATATGGCTACACCTTC.

This clonotype was recorded at least ten times. The chain links TRBV28 to TRBJ1-2, with TRBD1 identical over 7 bases. Germline V gene lookup returns CDR1 MDHEN and CDR2 SYDVKM. The CDR3 consists of 14 residues. V lost 4 bases to trimming and J lost 8 bases; unmatched junction nucleotides: 10. For the CDR3, the DNA is TGTGCCAGCAGTTGGGGAACAGGGGCGGGAGGCTACACCTTC. It specifies CASSWGTGAGGYTF.

This clonotype came up many times. J is TRBJ2-7 and V is TRBV27; TRBD2 agrees at 8 bases. V was clipped by 4 bases and J by 4 bases; unmatched bases: 15. CDR1 and CDR2 (germline): MNHEY, SMNVEV (reference sequence). CDR3 length: 17 amino acids. The CDR3 protein is CASSSTTSGGGIYEQYF. The CDR3 DNA sequence: TGTGCCAGCAGTTCGACTACTAGCGGAGGGGGGATATACGAGCAGTACTTC.

The table lists this clonotype with a few counts. The gene calls are TRBV12-3 or TRBV12-4 and TRBJ2-2; TRBD2 matches 15 bases. This CDR3 is 17 amino acids long. V shed 6 bases and J 4 bases; nucleotides not matched to a gene: 6. CDR3 protein: CASSRGLAGGSTGELFF. In DNA form, the CDR3 reads TGTGCCAGCAGCCGGGGACTAGCGGGAGGTAGCACCGGGGAGCTGTTTTTT.

This clonotype was detected ten times or more. The chain is built from TRBV19 and TRBJ2-1; 10 bases agree with TRBD2. This CDR3 spans 15 amino acids. After removal of 3 bases from V and 9 bases from J, the junction contained 8 bases not matched to a gene. The germline V gene encodes CDR1 LNHDA and CDR2 SQIVND (reference sequence). CDR3 in amino acids: CASSIPASGSPEQFF. The CDR3 DNA reads as TGTGCCAGTAGTATTCCGGCTAGCGGGAGTCCTGAGCAGTTCTTC.

This clonotype has ten or more counts. The chain combines TRBV29-1 with TRBJ2-4, with D possibly matching TRBD2 (6 bases). The CDR3 loop spans 12 amino acids. Between the trimmed V and J ends, which lost 6 bases and 6 bases, there was a span of 12 bases. From germline, CDR1 is SQVTM and CDR2 ANQGSEA. The CDR3 is CSVGARGNIQYF. The CDR3 DNA reads as TGCAGCGTCGGGGCGCGGGGAAACATTCAGTACTTC.

The chain has TRBV5-1 and TRBJ2-3; a weak D match, TRBD1 (6 bases). Germline V gene sequence: CDR1 SGHRS, CDR2 YFSETQ. The V and J ends lost 0 bases and 5 bases respectively, with 13 bases between them. The CDR3 totals 15 residues. The CDR3 loop is CASSLDVQGKDTQYF. The CDR3 region has the DNA TGCGCCAGCAGCTTGGATGTACAGGGTAAAGATACGCAGTATTTT.